This TCR beta chain was obtained from a study of identical twins. TCRdb re-called the 5' RACE reads through MiXCR, storing one row per CDR3 protein. The repertoire includes about 720,000 distinct CDR3 sequences, around a sixth of them detected once, and under 15% sits in the top ten. This CDR3 spans 16 amino acids. Trimming cost V 0 bases and J 5 bases; bases outside gene matches: 9. The germline V gene has CDR1 SGHRS and CDR2 YFSETQ. These data were also reused for a study on T cells expressing NK-cell markers.

Specimen: PBMCs. The chain recombines TRBV5-1 with TRBJ2-3; TRBD2 matches 7 bases. The sequence was obtained from a young woman in good health. The CDR3 loop reads CASSLGSSGIGDTQYF. Written as DNA, the CDR3 is TGCGCCAGCAGCTTGGGCTCTAGCGGAATCGGAGATACGCAGTATTTT.